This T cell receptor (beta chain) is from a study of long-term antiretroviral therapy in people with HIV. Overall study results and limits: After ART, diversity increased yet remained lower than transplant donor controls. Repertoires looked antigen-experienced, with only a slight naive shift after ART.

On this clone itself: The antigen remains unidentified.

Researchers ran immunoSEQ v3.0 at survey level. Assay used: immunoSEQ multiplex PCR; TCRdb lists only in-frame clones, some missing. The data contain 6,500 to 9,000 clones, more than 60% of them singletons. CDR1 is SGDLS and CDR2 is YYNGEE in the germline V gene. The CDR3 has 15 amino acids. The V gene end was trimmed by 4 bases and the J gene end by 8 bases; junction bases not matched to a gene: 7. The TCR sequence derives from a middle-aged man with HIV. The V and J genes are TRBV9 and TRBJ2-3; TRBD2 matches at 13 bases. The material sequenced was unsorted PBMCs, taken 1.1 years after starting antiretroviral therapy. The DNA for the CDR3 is TGTGCCAGCAGCTTGACTAGCGGGGGGTTTAGTACGCAGTATTTT. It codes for CASSLTSGGFSTQYF.